The 12 T cell receptor beta chains given below trace back to one sample, sequenced in a study of blood T cell repertoires in COVID-19. The protocol was immunoSEQ multiplex PCR, while the TCRdb copy is restricted to in-frame clones and leaves out a portion. Here the sample spans under 300,000 clones, 70% to 85% being singletons. The sequenced sample was peripheral blood. The receptors were gathered from a woman of 80 years or more with active or convalescent COVID-19.

The chain carries TRBV10-3 and TRBJ2-1, with D maybe TRBD1 (5 bases). V lost 7 bases and J lost 7, with 17 bases in between. Germline CDR1 and CDR2: ENHRY and SYGVKD. The length of the CDR3 is 14 residues. The CDR3 bases are TGTGCCATCAATATAAGGGGTAATATTAATGAGCAGTTCTTC. Its protein product is CAINIRGNINEQFF.

This sequence joins TRBV5-4 and TRBJ2-3; 10 bases fit TRBD2. The CDR3 has 15 amino acids. Looked up from germline, CDR1 is SGHNT and CDR2 is YYREEE (reference sequence). V gave up 0 bases and J gave up 8 bases; unmatched junction bases: 6. The CDR3: CASSLALAGLGTQYF. CDR3 bases: TGTGCCAGCAGCTTGGCACTAGCGGGGCTGGGTACGCAGTATTTT.

This chain connects TRBV6-1 to TRBJ1-2; D is undetermined. V shed 0 bases and J shed 4 bases, with 12 bases lying between them. CDR3 size: 15 residues. Germline CDR1 MNHNS, CDR2 SASEGT. The CDR3 here is CASSEATVLTYGYTF. The CDR3 region has the DNA TGTGCCAGCAGTGAAGCAACTGTTCTTACCTATGGCTACACCTTC.

This clone was counted once. The rearrangement uses TRBV7-9 and TRBJ1-3; 7 bases are a match to TRBD1. The trim removed 3 bases at V and 4 bases at J, leaving 15 bases unmatched. The CDR3 loop spans 18 amino acids. Germline V CDR1 and CDR2: SEHNR, FQNEAQ (reference sequence). The CDR3 DNA reads as TGTGCCAGCAGCTTCCGCTTAGGGGGCCCCGCAGAAGGAAACACCATATATTTT. Residues: CASSFRLGGPAEGNTIYF.

The CDR3 bases are TGCGCCAGCAGCTTGGTCGGGACAGGGCAGAACGAGCAGTACTTC. It yields the protein CASSLVGTGQNEQYF. V usage is TRBV5-1 and J usage is TRBJ2-7; 9 positions agree with TRBD1. The germline V gene encodes CDR1 SGHRS and CDR2 YFSETQ. The junction had 6 bases not matched to a gene; V was cut back by 0 bases and J by 5 bases. The CDR3 has 15 amino acids.

This chain joins TRBV6-4 and TRBJ1-1, with 9 bases that match TRBD1. The V and J ends lost 6 bases and 1 base, in that order; junction bases with no gene match: 6. The CDR3 consists of 15 residues. Per germline, CDR1 MRHNA and CDR2 SNTAGT. CDR3 sequence: CASRKEQGANTEAFF. For the CDR3, the DNA is TGTGCCAGCAGGAAGGAACAGGGGGCGAACACTGAAGCTTTCTTT.

This chain joins TRBV18 and TRBJ2-1, with D possibly being TRBD1 (5 bases). This CDR3 is built from 15 residues. Germline V gene data show CDR1 as KGHSH and CDR2 as LQKENI. Trimming took off 6 bases at V and 4 bases at J, with 16 bases between the two ends. CDR3 coding DNA: TGTGCCAGCTCCCCTACAGGAGACCCATACAATGAGCAGTTCTTC. Encoded protein: CASSPTGDPYNEQFF.

The V call is TRBV30, the J call TRBJ1-5, with D tentatively TRBD1 (5 bases). The CDR3 is 16 residues long. Trimming left V 3 bases short and J 2 bases short, with 17 bases between. Germline values: CDR1 GTSNPN, CDR2 SVGIG (reference sequence). CDR3 coding DNA: TGTGCCTGGAGCCCGGGGACTGGGAAAGGCAATCAGCCCCAGCATTTT. This codes for CAWSPGTGKGNQPQHF.

This chain joins TRBV6-5 and TRBJ2-7, with D possibly matching TRBD2 (6 bases). Trimming stripped 2 bases from V and 0 bases from J, with 14 bases between. This CDR3 spans 16 amino acids. Per the germline V gene, CDR1 is MNHEY and CDR2 is SVGAGI. CDR3 nucleotides: TGTGCCAGCAGTTACCGCATACGGCGGGACTCCTACGAGCAGTACTTC. It is translated as CASSYRIRRDSYEQYF.

J is TRBJ1-6 and V is TRBV28; maybe TRBD1 (5 bases). Germline V CDR1 and CDR2: MDHEN, SYDVKM. The CDR3 has 14 residues. V lost 11 bases, J lost 6 bases, and 17 bases lay in between. Written as DNA, the CDR3 is TGTGCCCTCGGCGGGGGGAGAGGTAATTCACCCCTCCACTTT. Translation gives CALGGGRGNSPLHF.

The rearrangement uses TRBV30 and TRBJ1-1, with a tentative D call TRBD1 (6 bases). CDR3 length: 13 amino acids. V was shortened by 1 base and J by 1 base, with 7 bases between the two germline ends. Per the germline V gene, CDR1 is GTSNPN and CDR2 is SVGIG (reference sequence). CDR3: CAWSEQGNTEAFF. In DNA, the CDR3 is TGTGCCTGGAGTGAACAGGGGAACACTGAAGCTTTCTTT.

The J gene is TRBJ2-4, the V gene TRBV3-1 (or the pseudogene TRBV3-2), with TRBD2 matching over 8 bases. J gave up 6 bases and V 2 bases, and 3 bases lay outside the gene matches. Germline loops: CDR1 LGHDT, CDR2 YNNKEL (reference sequence). CDR3 length: 14 residues. For the CDR3, the DNA is TGTGCCAGCAGCCAACCGGGGGGGGGAAACATTCAGTACTTC. As protein: CASSQPGGGNIQYF.